Below, 12 T cell receptor beta chains from the same sample are listed, as sequenced in a study of T-cell memory formation after mild COVID-19. TCRdb ran MiXCR on the 5' RACE reads and lists one entry per CDR3 protein. The table lists approximately 400,000 distinct CDR3 sequences, approximately 24% of them singletons, with around 9% in the top ten. Sample: PBMCs or a T cell subset sorted from them (not recorded which). Receptor source: an adult woman who had mild COVID-19 (a few samples of this study predate the infection). Cell type and time point are not known.

This clonotype was found a few times. The rearrangement links TRBV5-1 to TRBJ1-1, with TRBD1 as a possible D gene (5 bases). V was clipped by 3 bases and J by 4 bases, with 10 bases between them. From germline, CDR1 is SGHRS and CDR2 YFSETQ. The CDR3 sequence is 13 residues long. The CDR3 spells CASSYVGATEAFF. As DNA, the CDR3 is TGCGCCAGCAGCTATGTAGGGGCCACTGAAGCTTTCTTT.

V and J are TRBV7-2 and TRBJ2-7, with D perhaps matching TRBD1 (6 bases). The CDR3 covers 14 residues. CDR1 and CDR2 (germline): SGHTA, FQGNSA. Between the trimmed V and J ends, which lost 5 bases and 2 bases, there was a span of 13 bases. CDR3 region: CASSQGGPTYEQYF. The CDR3 DNA is TGTGCCAGCAGCCAAGGGGGTCCTACCTACGAGCAGTACTTC.

J is TRBJ2-7 and V is TRBV30; 8 bases are a match to TRBD1. The V segment lost 4 bases and the J segment 0 bases; nucleotides outside the gene matches: 5. From germline, CDR1 is GTSNPN and CDR2 SVGIG (reference sequence). This CDR3 contains 14 residues. DNA for the CDR3: TGTGCCTGGACCGGGACAGGCTTCTCCTACGAGCAGTACTTC. Amino acids: CAWTGTGFSYEQYF.

In this sample, this clonotype turned up a few times. The V and J genes are TRBV7-9 and TRBJ2-1, with TRBD1 matching 7 bases. Germline CDR1 is SEHNR and CDR2 is FQNEAQ (reference sequence). This CDR3 has 12 residues. Trimming at V came to 5 bases and at J to 9 bases, leaving 4 bases not matched to a gene. The CDR3 sequence is CASSLGTVEQFF. For the CDR3, the DNA is TGTGCCAGCAGCCTGGGGACAGTTGAGCAGTTCTTC.

V usage is TRBV5-4 and J usage is TRBJ1-1; no firm D call. V shed 0 bases and J shed 1 base, with 7 bases lying between them. This CDR3 contains 14 residues. Germline values: CDR1 SGHNT, CDR2 YYREEE (reference sequence). CDR3 nucleotides: TGTGCCAGCAGCTTGGACAGCCAGAACACTGAAGCTTTCTTT. Protein sequence: CASSLDSQNTEAFF.

The chain has TRBV24-1 and TRBJ1-1, with TRBD1 matching over 10 bases. V shed 6 bases, J shed 6 bases, and the junction held 9 bases outside the gene matches. The CDR3 loop spans 15 amino acids. The germline CDR1 and CDR2 sequences are KGHDR and SFDVKD. The chain's CDR3 is CATSPSPGQGSEAFF. The CDR3 nucleotides are TGTGCCACCAGTCCCTCGCCGGGACAGGGGTCTGAAGCTTTCTTT.

A few counts support this clonotype. The chain employs TRBV15 and TRBJ2-7; D unclear. The CDR3 contains 15 residues. Germline CDR1 and CDR2: LNHNV and YYDKDF (reference sequence). Trimming removed 1 base from V and 7 bases from J, with 17 bases in between. As DNA, the CDR3 is TGTGCCACCAGCAGAGGTGGCAGATCGCTGGGGGAGCAGTACTTC. It translates to CATSRGGRSLGEQYF.

V usage is TRBV6-5 and J usage is TRBJ1-1, with D perhaps TRBD1 (5 bases). CDR1 MNHEY and CDR2 SVGAGI come from the germline V gene. The CDR3 totals 13 residues. Trimming took 8 bases from V and 4 from J, leaving 14 bases between them. The CDR3 region has the DNA TGTGCCAGCCGGCCCCGGGGGGTCACTGAAGCTTTCTTT. Protein: CASRPRGVTEAFF.

The V gene is TRBV18, the J gene TRBJ2-7, with 7 bases fitting TRBD1. The CDR3 covers 14 residues. Germline V gene sequence: CDR1 KGHSH, CDR2 LQKENI. V shed 3 bases, J shed 3 bases, and the junction held 5 bases outside the gene matches. DNA of the CDR3: TGTGCCAGCTCACCGAGGGGGCAGAACTACGAGCAGTACTTC. This translates into CASSPRGQNYEQYF.

The V and J genes are TRBV25-1 and TRBJ1-5, with D possibly matching TRBD1 (5 bases). Germline V CDR1 and CDR2: MGHDK, SYGVNS. The CDR3 runs to 14 residues. V was trimmed by 6 bases and J by 0 bases, leaving 9 bases between them. CDR3: CASSGDVSNQPQHF. CDR3 coding DNA: TGTGCCAGCAGCGGGGACGTTAGCAATCAGCCCCAGCATTTT.

In its sample, this clonotype was seen a few times. The CDR3 region is CASSRSEGAYEQYF. In DNA form, the CDR3 reads TGCGCCAGCAGCCGAAGTGAGGGCGCCTACGAGCAGTACTTC. This chain links TRBV4-3 with TRBJ2-7; possible D gene TRBD2, 5 bases. The germline V and J ends were trimmed by 4 bases and 2 bases, with 12 bases remaining between them. Per the germline V gene, CDR1 is LGHNA and CDR2 is YSLEER. The CDR3 runs 14 residues.

The chain employs TRBV4-2 and TRBJ2-7, with D tentatively TRBD1 (6 bases). Trimming took off 1 base at V and 4 bases at J, with 14 bases between the two ends. The CDR3 is 15 residues long. Germline lookup yields CDR1 LGHNA and CDR2 YNFKEQ. The CDR3 DNA sequence: TGTGCCAGCAGCCAAGCCCGGGACACCTATTACGAGCAGTACTTC. Its protein product is CASSQARDTYYEQYF.